This T cell receptor (beta chain) was documented in a study of T cells after yellow fever vaccination. Germline V CDR1 and CDR2: MNHEY, SVGEGT. V lost 0 bases, J lost 5 bases, and 7 bases lay in between. This CDR3 spans 13 amino acids. This clonotype was seen ten or more times. Its antigen remains unknown. Points from the study as a whole: Highly abundant clonotypes carried over from the bulk population could end up in FACS-sorted repertoires as contaminants. Most clones from primary vaccination were detected again post-booster (about 95% CD4, around 90% CD8). Peaking faster, on day 5 versus 15, the secondary response was nonetheless weaker.

5'RACE template switching added a universal primer site and UMIs to TCR cDNA. TCRdb re-called the 5' RACE reads with MiXCR, one entry per CDR3 protein. The sample yields some 500,000 distinct CDR3 sequences, about 13% seen once. The chain has TRBV6-2 or TRBV6-3 and TRBJ1-1; no definite D call. The source of this sequence is a man aged 30-40 years who received the YFV17D yellow fever vaccine. The starting material was PBMCs, obtained on the day of the yellow fever booster vaccination. The CDR3 is CASSYSGGTEAFF. CDR3 nucleotide sequence: TGTGCCAGCAGTTACTCTGGAGGGACTGAAGCTTTCTTT.